Each of the 32 T cell receptor beta chains below was sequenced from the same sample in a study of T cells in Graves' hyperthyroidism and ophthalmopathy. Researchers amplified the TCR beta CDR3 regions from RNA transcripts. The study used the HTBI primer set for a first-round RT-PCR of the TCR CDR3. TCRdb processed the multiplex PCR reads anew with MiXCR; each CDR3 protein has one entry. This sample has hundreds of thousands of distinct CDR3 sequences, with 11% to 15% found just once. The sample consisted of blood. These receptor sequences come from a woman under 30 with Graves' hyperthyroidism.

This clonotype was observed a handful of times. This chain links TRBV29-1 with TRBJ2-5; D may be TRBD1 or TRBD2 (5 bases each). This CDR3 comprises 13 residues. Trimming shortened V by 7 bases and J by 1 base, and 13 bases separated the two germline ends. Germline assignment: CDR1 SQVTM and CDR2 ANQGSEA. CDR3 DNA: TGCAGCGCCGAGGGACCGTTCCAAGAGACCCAGTACTTC. The encoded protein is CSAEGPFQETQYF. The variable domain in full, with the rest retrieved from reference TRBV29-1 and TRBJ2-5, is SAVISQKPSRDICQRGTSLTIQCQVDSQVTMMFWYRQQPGQSLTLIATANQGSEATYESGFVIDKFPISRPNLTFSTLTVSNMSPEDSSIYLCSAEGPFQETQYFGPGTRLLVL.

The chain recombines TRBV24-1 with TRBJ2-3, with 9 bases identical to TRBD2. The CDR3 length is 18 residues. CDR1 is KGHDR and CDR2 is SFDVKD in the germline V gene. J gave up 2 bases and V 3 bases, and 11 bases lay outside the gene matches. This CDR3 is CATSDGGLSGGFTDTQYF. DNA for the CDR3: TGTGCCACCAGTGATGGGGGGCTTAGCGGGGGATTCACAGATACGCAGTATTTT.

About this clonotype itself: This could be a read error, since a much larger clone is one nucleotide away. The chain has TRBV3-1 and TRBJ1-2; D call uncertain. This CDR3 is built from 15 residues. The germline V gene has CDR1 LGHDT and CDR2 YNNKEL (reference sequence). V gave up 1 base and J gave up 3 bases, with 12 bases separating them. CDR3 residues: CASSQVDGEYYGYTF. The CDR3 DNA is TGTGCCAGCAGCCAAGTGGACGGAGAGTACTATGGCTACACCTTC.

In this sample, this clonotype turned up many times. The V and J genes are TRBV6-6 and TRBJ1-2; D gene uncertain. Trimming took off 2 bases at V and 6 bases at J, with 13 bases between the two ends. The CDR3 runs 14 residues. Germline lookup yields CDR1 MNHNY and CDR2 SVGAGI (reference sequence). The CDR3, as DNA: TGTGCCAGCAGTTACACCACCTGGCCGGATGGCTACACCTTC. Residues: CASSYTTWPDGYTF.

The rearrangement uses TRBV20-1 and TRBJ2-1; D is ambiguous. Germline CDR1 DFQATT, CDR2 SNEGSKA (reference sequence). The CDR3 loop spans 10 amino acids. V lost 6 bases and J lost 7, with 7 bases in between. The CDR3 loop is CSAAGNEQFF. The CDR3 coding sequence is TGCAGTGCGGCTGGAAATGAGCAGTTCTTC.

This clonotype was observed at least ten times. J is TRBJ2-1 and V is TRBV2, with D hard to call. CDR3 length equals 14 residues. V dropped 3 bases and J dropped 5 bases, with 11 bases sitting between them. CDR1 is SNHLY, CDR2 FYNNEI, per germline. As DNA, the CDR3 is TGTGCCAGCAGTGACCCCCAGAGTCACAATGAGCAGTTCTTC. This codes for CASSDPQSHNEQFF.

The chain links TRBV30 to TRBJ2-3; D is undetermined. Germline CDR1 and CDR2: GTSNPN and SVGIG (reference sequence). The CDR3 is 15 residues long. V lost 3 bases and J 4 bases, leaving 17 bases between the germline ends. This chain's CDR3 is CAWRGRRRSADTQYF. In nucleotides, the CDR3 is TGTGCCTGGAGAGGACGACGGAGAAGCGCAGATACGCAGTATTTT.

At least ten counts were recorded for this clonotype. V and J are TRBV10-3 and TRBJ2-3; 10 bases are a match to TRBD2. There are 14 residues in the CDR3. J lost 2 bases, V lost 10 bases, and 6 bases had no gene match. The germline V gene encodes CDR1 ENHRY and CDR2 SYGVKD. The CDR3 loop reads CATAGLAVTDTQYF. CDR3 coding DNA: TGTGCCACGGCTGGACTAGCGGTCACAGATACGCAGTATTTT.

Concerning this clonotype: This clone may be a read error of a much larger clone one base away. The CDR3 region has the DNA TGTGCCAGCAGGGGGGCCCTCCAGGAGACCCGGTACTTC. It is translated as CASRGALQETRYF. The V and J genes are TRBV18 and TRBJ2-5, with D perhaps matching TRBD1 or TRBD2 (6 bases each). This CDR3 is built from 13 residues. Germline V gene sequence: CDR1 KGHSH, CDR2 LQKENI.

The chain carries TRBV7-9 and TRBJ1-1, with no clear D. CDR3 size: 12 residues. Trimming shortened V by 10 bases and J by 0 bases, and 9 bases separated the two germline ends. The germline V gene has CDR1 SEHNR and CDR2 FQNEAQ (reference sequence). The CDR3 is CANGELNTEAFF. The DNA for the CDR3 is TGTGCCAACGGAGAATTGAACACTGAAGCTTTCTTT.

This clonotype was observed a handful of times. CDR3 coding DNA: TGTGCCAGCAGCTTATGGAGACAGGGGAGGAACGAGCAGTACTTC. Translation gives CASSLWRQGRNEQYF. V is TRBV7-8 and J is TRBJ2-7; TRBD1 aligns across 8 bases. Germline V gives CDR1 SGHVS, CDR2 FQNEAQ. This CDR3 is built from 15 residues. V lost 2 bases, J lost 5 bases, and 8 bases stayed unmatched.

Written as DNA, the CDR3 is TGTGCCAGCAGCCCAGTATGGGGGTCCGGGGAGCTGTTTTTT. Protein: CASSPVWGSGELFF. This rearrangement joins TRBV28 to TRBJ2-2, with D possibly called TRBD1 or TRBD2 (5 bases each). Germline assignment: CDR1 MDHEN and CDR2 SYDVKM. The CDR3 runs to 14 residues. Trimming left V 6 bases short and J 6 bases short, with 14 bases between.

This clonotype was found many times. This chain joins TRBV12-3 or TRBV12-4 and TRBJ2-7; perhaps D is TRBD1 or TRBD2 (5 bases each). The V gene lost 5 bases and the J gene lost 2 bases, with 16 bases spanning the gap. This CDR3 has 15 residues. CDR3 nucleotide sequence: TGTGCCAGCAGTGGTGGGGGTGTTGGTCCCTACGAGCAGTACTTC. This translates into CASSGGGVGPYEQYF.

This clonotype was counted between two and nine times. Mismatch with germline at one junction end may stem from a read error. The chain links TRBV4-3 to TRBJ1-2; maybe TRBD1 (6 bases). This CDR3 spans 12 amino acids. Germline loops: CDR1 LGHNA, CDR2 YSLEER. The chain's CDR3 is CASGTKYYDYTF. CDR3 nucleotide sequence: TGCGCCAGCGGGACAAAGTACTATGACTACACCTTC.

The chain carries TRBV7-9 and TRBJ2-1; 7 positions match TRBD2. CDR1 and CDR2 from the germline V gene are SEHNR and FQNEAQ (reference sequence). This CDR3 spans 17 amino acids. J was trimmed by 0 bases and V by 3 bases; bases with no gene match: 8. The CDR3 sequence: CASSFSLAESSYNEQFF. The DNA for the CDR3 is TGTGCCAGCAGCTTTTCCCTAGCGGAGAGCTCCTACAATGAGCAGTTCTTC.

This clonotype was observed a few times. The rearrangement links TRBV11-2 to TRBJ2-5, with 9 nucleotides matching TRBD2. CDR1 is SGHAT and CDR2 is FQNNGV in the germline V gene. J gave up 5 bases and V 1 base, and 5 bases lay outside the gene matches. This CDR3 spans 15 amino acids. CDR3 coding DNA: TGTGCCAGCAGCTTAGCGGTAGCGGGAGCTGAGACCCAGTACTTC. It yields the protein CASSLAVAGAETQYF.

This clonotype was seen only a few times. The chain joins TRBV29-1 to TRBJ2-7; TRBD1 matches 7 bases. The CDR3 length is 13 residues. Trimming cost V 3 bases and J 6 bases; bases outside gene matches: 8. Looked up from germline, CDR1 is SQVTM and CDR2 is ANQGSEA. The CDR3 DNA sequence: TGCAGCGTTGAGGACCTGACAGGGCGCGAGCAGTACTTC. It encodes CSVEDLTGREQYF.

The table lists this clonotype with many counts. J is TRBJ2-3 and V is TRBV7-2, with unresolved D. The CDR3 loop spans 14 amino acids. Germline-derived CDR1 and CDR2 are SGHTA and FQGNSA. V lost 4 bases to trimming and J lost 0 bases, with 8 bases between them. CDR3 sequence reads: CASSYLGSTDTQYF. CDR3 in DNA: TGTGCCAGCAGCTATTTGGGGAGCACAGATACGCAGTATTTT.

The chain uses TRBV27 and TRBJ1-5, with D hard to call. Trimming left V 0 bases short and J 1 base short, with 4 bases between. CDR1 and CDR2 (germline): MNHEY, SMNVEV (reference sequence). The CDR3 totals 14 residues. In DNA form, the CDR3 reads TGTGCCAGCAGTTTATCATGGAGCAATCAGCCCCAGCATTTT. Amino acids: CASSLSWSNQPQHF.

This clonotype was observed many times. This sequence joins TRBV2 and TRBJ2-1, with D perhaps TRBD2 (6 bases). This CDR3 region has 15 residues. V was cut by 4 bases and J by 4 bases, with 14 bases left in between. Germline-derived CDR1 and CDR2 are SNHLY and FYNNEI. CDR3 nucleotides: TGTGCCAGCAGTGGGGACTTTCTTCCGTACAATGAGCAGTTCTTC. This encodes CASSGDFLPYNEQFF.

This clonotype occurred many times. The chain links TRBV20-1 to TRBJ1-5; D remains ambiguous. Germline lookup yields CDR1 DFQATT and CDR2 SNEGSKA (reference sequence). This CDR3 contains 14 residues. V was pared by 1 base and J by 0 bases, with 7 bases between. CDR3 protein: CSARGSYSNQPQHF. The CDR3 region has the DNA TGCAGTGCTAGAGGGAGTTATAGCAATCAGCCCCAGCATTTT.

In its sample, this clonotype was seen a few times. This sequence joins TRBV5-1 and TRBJ1-4; 8 bases fit TRBD1. The ends lost 0 bases at V and 4 bases at J; junction bases unmatched: 2. Per germline, CDR1 SGHRS and CDR2 YFSETQ. The CDR3 runs to 15 residues. For the CDR3, the DNA is TGCGCCAGCAGCTTGGGGGACAGGCTTAATGAAAAACTGTTTTTT. Encoded protein: CASSLGDRLNEKLFF.

This clonotype was seen ten or more times. The chain links TRBV2 to TRBJ1-5, with 7 positions matching TRBD1. V lost 6 bases, J lost 3 bases, and 8 bases stayed unmatched. The CDR3 spans 15 residues. The germline CDR1 and CDR2 sequences are SNHLY and FYNNEI. CDR3 in amino acids: CASSEQGLDNQPQHF. The CDR3 coding sequence is TGTGCCAGCAGCGAACAGGGGTTAGACAATCAGCCCCAGCATTTT.

The chain is built from TRBV5-6 and TRBJ2-7; D is unresolved. This CDR3 region has 16 residues. V was trimmed by 4 bases and J by 0 bases, leaving 17 bases between them. In germline, CDR1 is SGHDT, CDR2 YYEEEE. The CDR3: CASSARPDTYSYEQYF. CDR3 sequence (DNA): TGTGCCAGCAGCGCCCGACCTGACACGTACTCCTACGAGCAGTACTTC.

The chain links TRBV9 to TRBJ1-1; perhaps TRBD1 as D (6 bases). CDR3 length: 14 amino acids. V dropped 4 bases and J dropped 2 bases, with 12 bases sitting between them. CDR1 is SGDLS and CDR2 is YYNGEE in the germline V gene. CDR3 nucleotide sequence: TGTGCCAGCAGCACCCGGGACACTAACACTGAAGCTTTCTTT. Its translation: CASSTRDTNTEAFF.

The genes are TRBV20-1 and TRBJ1-2; possible D gene TRBD1, 6 bases. CDR1 and CDR2 from the germline V gene are DFQATT and SNEGSKA (reference sequence). Trimming took off 0 bases at V and 4 bases at J, with 12 bases between the two ends. The CDR3 spans 14 residues. Here the CDR3 DNA reads TGCAGTGCTAGAGAGGGGGCGCGCGTCTATGGCTACACCTTC. Translation: CSAREGARVYGYTF.

This clonotype was detected many times. V is TRBV11-2 and J is TRBJ1-1, with D possibly being TRBD1 (5 bases). V was clipped by 5 bases and J by 1 base, with 11 bases between them. The CDR3 runs 14 residues. The germline gives CDR1 SGHAT, CDR2 FQNNGV. CDR3 nucleotide sequence: TGTGCCAGCAGCCAGTTAGACAGGAACACTGAAGCTTTCTTT. Its translation: CASSQLDRNTEAFF.

This clonotype was counted between two and nine times. This CDR3 is CASSSGGDGFSYEQYF. The CDR3 nucleotides are TGTGCCAGCAGCTCGGGGGGGGACGGATTCTCCTACGAGCAGTACTTC. The chain recombines TRBV7-9 with TRBJ2-7; 8 nucleotides match TRBD2. The germline gives CDR1 SEHNR, CDR2 FQNEAQ (reference sequence). With V trimmed by 4 bases and J by 0 bases, 8 bases remained unmatched. CDR3 length: 16 amino acids.

The V and J genes are TRBV19 and TRBJ1-1; D perhaps matches TRBD1 (5 bases). From germline, CDR1 is LNHDA and CDR2 SQIVND (reference sequence). The CDR3 is 16 residues long. V gave up 1 base and J gave up 7 bases, with 19 bases separating them. The CDR3 here is CASSIGLGTIRVEAFF. CDR3 nucleotides: TGTGCCAGTAGTATAGGCCTCGGGACCATTCGTGTTGAAGCTTTCTTT.

Ten or more counts support this clonotype. This chain connects TRBV11-3 to TRBJ2-2; D possibly matches TRBD1 or TRBD2 (5 bases each). V lost 5 bases, J lost 4 bases, and 17 bases lay in between. The CDR3 loop spans 16 amino acids. CDR1 SGHNT and CDR2 YENEEA come from the germline V gene. CDR3 region: CASSKKGSGGTGELFF. CDR3 sequence (DNA): TGTGCCAGCAGCAAGAAGGGGAGTGGAGGCACCGGGGAGCTGTTTTTT.

Many counts were recorded for this clonotype. The chain carries TRBV28 and TRBJ1-2; TRBD1 matches 7 bases. There are 15 residues in the CDR3. Trimming cost V 6 bases and J 5 bases; bases outside gene matches: 12. Germline-derived CDR1 and CDR2 are MDHEN and SYDVKM. The CDR3 protein is CASSPGGGPSYGYTF. The CDR3 region has the DNA TGTGCCAGCAGCCCAGGGGGAGGCCCCTCTTATGGCTACACCTTC.

V is TRBV4-1 and J is TRBJ1-1; 9 positions agree with TRBD1. Losses at the gene ends were 4 bases for V and 2 bases for J; bases not matched to a gene: 5. There are 15 residues in the CDR3. Germline V lookup: CDR1 MGHRA, CDR2 YSYEKL. In nucleotides, the CDR3 is TGCGCCAGCAGCCGACGACAGGGGGAAAACACTGAAGCTTTCTTT. Protein: CASSRRQGENTEAFF.